These 25 T cell receptor beta chains were sequenced from one sample in a study of T cells in Graves' hyperthyroidism and ophthalmopathy. Amplification of TCR beta CDR3 regions used RNA as the template. First-round RT-PCR of the TCR CDR3 relied on the HTBI primer set. One entry per CDR3 protein, called by TCRdb with MiXCR from the multiplex PCR reads. The table lists under 400,000 distinct CDR3 sequences, over 15% of them singletons. The sample was blood. The receptor source for this set is a woman between 40 and 50 years old with Graves' ophthalmopathy.

This clonotype occurred many times. The rearrangement uses TRBV15 and TRBJ2-6, with D uncertain. Trimming took off 0 bases at V and 5 bases at J, with 11 bases between the two ends. CDR3 length: 16 amino acids. The germline V gene has CDR1 LNHNV and CDR2 YYDKDF (reference sequence). The CDR3, as DNA: TGTGCCACCAGCAGAGATAGTCCTAAGAGGGCCAACGTCCTGACTTTC. Its translation: CATSRDSPKRANVLTF.

This clonotype has a handful of counts. The chain joins TRBV30 to TRBJ1-3; the D gene is possibly TRBD1 (5 bases). Germline V gives CDR1 GTSNPN, CDR2 SVGIG (reference sequence). Trimming took off 2 bases at V and 3 bases at J, with 17 bases between the two ends. The length of the CDR3 is 16 residues. The CDR3 coding sequence is TGTGCCTGGAGTCCGATCGGCGGGGGTAGTGGAAACACCATATATTTT. This gives the protein CAWSPIGGGSGNTIYF.

This clonotype was counted at least ten times. This chain uses TRBV19 with TRBJ1-5; maybe TRBD1 (5 bases). Germline CDR1 and CDR2: LNHDA and SQIVND (reference sequence). V was shortened by 7 bases and J by 1 base, with 14 bases between the two germline ends. There are 15 residues in the CDR3. CDR3 sequence reads: CASNRPGMSNQPQHF. In DNA, the CDR3 is TGTGCCAGTAACCGGCCAGGGATGAGCAATCAGCCCCAGCATTTT.

This clonotype showed up many times. The chain couples TRBV28 to TRBJ1-1; no clear D. This CDR3 has 14 amino acids. Per germline, CDR1 MDHEN and CDR2 SYDVKM. The V end lost 5 bases, the J end lost 1 base, and 11 bases lay between the germline ends. The CDR3 coding sequence is TGTGCCAGCAGTACCCCAGGAAAGAACACTGAAGCTTTCTTT. It codes for CASSTPGKNTEAFF. Based on the CDR3 plus reference TRBV28 and TRBJ1-1, the full variable domain is DVKVTQSSRYLVKRTGEKVFLECVQDMDHENMFWYRQDPGLGLRLIYFSYDVKMKEKGDIPEGYSVSREKKERFSLILESASTNQTSMYLCASSTPGKNTEAFFGQGTRLTVV.

This clonotype came up many times. This chain connects TRBV19 to TRBJ1-5, with TRBD1 identical over 8 bases. This CDR3 has 16 residues. Germline CDR1 is LNHDA and CDR2 is SQIVND (reference sequence). J was trimmed by 6 bases and V by 5 bases; bases with no gene match: 12. CDR3 in amino acids: CASSSHEGQGAQPQHF. CDR3 nucleotide sequence: TGTGCCAGTAGTTCACATGAAGGACAGGGCGCTCAGCCCCAGCATTTT.

This clonotype was observed a single time. The V call is TRBV30, the J call TRBJ1-1; a possible D gene is TRBD1 (5 bases). V was clipped by 4 bases and J by 0 bases, with 12 bases between them. From germline, CDR1 is GTSNPN and CDR2 SVGIG (reference sequence). The CDR3 is 14 residues long. The CDR3 region has the DNA TGTGCCTGGAAGGGTACAGGAGTGAACACTGAAGCTTTCTTT. It codes for CAWKGTGVNTEAFF.

This clonotype appeared a few times. A much larger clone sits a single nucleotide away, making a read error possible. The CDR3 protein is CASRSPSRVGSDTQYF. In DNA form, the CDR3 reads TGTGCCAGCAGGTCACCTTCCAGGGTGGGGTCAGATACGCAGTATTTT. The chain has TRBV28 and TRBJ2-3; a weak D match, TRBD1 (5 bases). Trimming stripped 6 bases from V and 4 bases from J, with 20 bases between. The V gene's germline CDR1 is MDHEN and CDR2 SYDVKM. This CDR3 region has 16 residues.

This clonotype was seen at least ten times. V usage is TRBV12-3 or TRBV12-4 and J usage is TRBJ2-4, with 7 positions matching TRBD1. The CDR3 is 13 amino acids. Losses at the gene ends were 6 bases for V and 8 bases for J; bases not matched to a gene: 7. In nucleotides, the CDR3 is TGTGCCAGCAGAGGACAGGCAAAGGACATTCAGTACTTC. Its protein is CASRGQAKDIQYF.

At least ten counts were recorded for this clonotype. The chain uses TRBV5-6 and TRBJ1-2; D remains ambiguous. Germline V CDR1 and CDR2: SGHDT, YYEEEE. The CDR3 totals 12 residues. Between the trimmed V and J ends, which lost 0 bases and 7 bases, there was a span of 7 bases. The CDR3, as DNA: TGTGCCAGCAGCTTGGTGGAGTTTGGCTACACCTTC. Translated, it gives CASSLVEFGYTF. The variable domain in full, with the rest retrieved from reference TRBV5-6 and TRBJ1-2, is DAGVTQSPTHLIKTRGQQVTLRCSPKSGHDTVSWYQQALGQGPQFIFQYYEEEERQRGNFPDRFSGHQFPNYSSELNVNALLLGDSALYLCASSLVEFGYTFGSGTRLTVV.

Ten or more counts support this clonotype. The chain uses TRBV20-1 and TRBJ1-5; D may be TRBD1 (5 bases). There are 13 residues in the CDR3. Germline V gene lookup returns CDR1 DFQATT and CDR2 SNEGSKA (reference sequence). Trimming removed 3 bases from V and 6 bases from J, with 12 bases in between. The CDR3 sequence is CSARGGTGQPQHF. In nucleotides, the CDR3 is TGCAGTGCTAGGGGGGGAACGGGTCAGCCCCAGCATTTT.

Many counts were recorded for this clonotype. The V and J genes are TRBV10-1 and TRBJ2-7; 8 bases line up with TRBD2. Germline V gives CDR1 WNHNN, CDR2 SYGVQD (reference sequence). The CDR3 extends over 14 amino acids. Trimming removed 5 bases from V and 2 bases from J; junction bases left unmatched: 5. CDR3 DNA sequence: TGCGCCAGCAGTTTGGTAGCGGGACCCTACGAGCAGTACTTC. Its protein product is CASSLVAGPYEQYF.

V and J are TRBV30 and TRBJ1-3, with D possibly TRBD1 on 6 matching bases. The CDR3 spans 15 residues. Germline CDR1 GTSNPN, CDR2 SVGIG (reference sequence). V was shortened by 5 bases and J by 3 bases, with 17 bases between the two germline ends. DNA of the CDR3: TGTGCCTGGGTCAGAACAGGGATAAGTGGAAACACCATATATTTT. Translating it yields CAWVRTGISGNTIYF.

There are many counts of this clonotype. CDR3 nucleotides: TGTGCCTGGAGTGTGAAACAGAACACTGAAGCTTTCTTT. Translating gives CAWSVKQNTEAFF. The J gene is TRBJ1-1, the V gene TRBV30; D call uncertain. Germline assignment: CDR1 GTSNPN and CDR2 SVGIG (reference sequence). V lost 0 bases and J 1 base, leaving 6 bases between the germline ends. This CDR3 comprises 13 residues.

This clonotype was seen more than once but under ten times. The V call is TRBV13, the J call TRBJ1-1; tentative D call: TRBD1 (6 bases). With 4 bases removed from V and 6 bases from J, the gap between germline ends came to 12 bases. There are 13 residues in the CDR3. Germline V lookup: CDR1 PRHDT, CDR2 FYEKMQ (reference sequence). The CDR3 reads CASSSRGGPEAFF. The CDR3 region has the DNA TGTGCCAGCAGCTCCCGGGGGGGGCCTGAAGCTTTCTTT.

This clonotype was seen at least ten times. The chain links TRBV20-1 to TRBJ1-5; D is unclear. Trimming stripped 3 bases from V and 3 bases from J, with 9 bases between. Per germline, CDR1 DFQATT and CDR2 SNEGSKA (reference sequence). CDR3 length equals 13 residues. CDR3 bases: TGCAGTGCTAGGTTCCGCCTCAATCAGCCCCAGCATTTT. Its protein is CSARFRLNQPQHF.

This clonotype was seen repeatedly, ten times or more. The rearrangement links TRBV30 to TRBJ2-4; D is undetermined. Trimming removed 1 base at V and 6 bases at J, with 10 bases between. The CDR3 consists of 13 residues. Germline values: CDR1 GTSNPN, CDR2 SVGIG (reference sequence). CDR3 sequence (DNA): TGTGCCTGGAGTGCCCGACAAGGAAACATTCAGTACTTC. This codes for CAWSARQGNIQYF.

The rearrangement joins TRBV19 to TRBJ2-2, with D unresolved. Trimming pared 3 bases from V and 4 bases from J, leaving 9 bases between. Germline V lookup: CDR1 LNHDA, CDR2 SQIVND (reference sequence). The CDR3 sequence is 14 residues long. Written as DNA, the CDR3 is TGTGCCAGTAGTATTGGCGCGATCACCGGGGAGCTGTTTTTT. Translation gives CASSIGAITGELFF.

J is TRBJ2-7 and V is TRBV6-1; 9 bases are a match to TRBD1. Germline loops: CDR1 MNHNS, CDR2 SASEGT. J gave up 12 bases and V 8 bases, and 11 bases lay outside the gene matches. The CDR3 has 12 amino acids. CDR3 protein: CASGPGQGVAYF. The CDR3 coding sequence is TGTGCCAGCGGACCGGGACAGGGTGTAGCGTACTTC.

This clonotype was observed at least ten times. The chain uses TRBV6-5 and TRBJ2-5, with 12 bases aligning to TRBD2. Germline loops: CDR1 MNHEY, CDR2 SVGAGI. The CDR3 extends over 15 amino acids. V lost 5 bases, J lost 0 bases, and 1 base stayed unmatched. The CDR3 sequence: CASSRLAGDQETQYF. The CDR3 DNA reads as TGTGCCAGCAGTCGACTAGCGGGAGACCAAGAGACCCAGTACTTC.

This clonotype has at least ten counts. The chain uses TRBV12-3 or TRBV12-4 and TRBJ2-7; 7 positions match TRBD1. This CDR3 is built from 12 residues. Trimming removed 8 bases from V and 4 bases from J; junction bases left unmatched: 5. CDR3 loop: CASSQGVYEQYF. In DNA, the CDR3 is TGTGCCAGCTCCCAGGGGGTTTACGAGCAGTACTTC.

V is TRBV6-1 and J is TRBJ2-5; D perhaps matches TRBD2 (6 bases). The CDR3 length is 15 residues. CDR1 MNHNS and CDR2 SASEGT come from the germline V gene. Trimming removed 2 bases at V and 2 bases at J, with 12 bases between. The CDR3 spells CASSEIGTLQETQYF. For the CDR3, the DNA is TGTGCCAGCAGTGAAATCGGGACTCTGCAAGAGACCCAGTACTTC.

This clonotype was found many times. This sequence joins TRBV29-1 and TRBJ1-5, with 7 nucleotides matching TRBD1. V lost 6 bases and J lost 4; bases outside the gene matches: 6. CDR1 and CDR2 (germline): SQVTM, ANQGSEA. This CDR3 region has 13 residues. CDR3 protein: CSVRTGSNQPQHF. CDR3 in DNA: TGCAGCGTACGGACAGGATCAAATCAGCCCCAGCATTTT.

The chain recombines TRBV6-5 with TRBJ2-7; D not resolved. Germline lookup yields CDR1 MNHEY and CDR2 SVGAGI. V was clipped by 4 bases and J by 6 bases, with 10 bases between them. The CDR3 consists of 12 residues. CDR3: CASSSRSLEQYF. The CDR3 nucleotides are TGTGCCAGCAGTTCCCGGTCCCTCGAGCAGTACTTC.

This clonotype was counted between two and nine times. This chain links TRBV7-8 with TRBJ1-2; D might be TRBD1 (5 bases). Per germline, CDR1 SGHVS and CDR2 FQNEAQ. V lost 1 base to trimming and J lost 2 bases, with 11 bases between them. This CDR3 has 15 amino acids. CDR3 residues: CASSLGAGANYGYTF. The CDR3 bases are TGTGCCAGCAGCTTAGGCGCCGGGGCGAACTATGGCTACACCTTC.

This clonotype was observed many times. The rearrangement links TRBV2 to TRBJ2-5; possible D gene TRBD1, 8 bases. Germline assignment: CDR1 SNHLY and CDR2 FYNNEI. The CDR3 length is 14 residues. Deletions cut 10 bases from V and 5 bases from J, with 20 bases between. The CDR3 spells CATGGQGAWETQYF. The CDR3 coding sequence is TGTGCCACCGGGGGGCAGGGGGCCTGGGAGACCCAGTACTTC.